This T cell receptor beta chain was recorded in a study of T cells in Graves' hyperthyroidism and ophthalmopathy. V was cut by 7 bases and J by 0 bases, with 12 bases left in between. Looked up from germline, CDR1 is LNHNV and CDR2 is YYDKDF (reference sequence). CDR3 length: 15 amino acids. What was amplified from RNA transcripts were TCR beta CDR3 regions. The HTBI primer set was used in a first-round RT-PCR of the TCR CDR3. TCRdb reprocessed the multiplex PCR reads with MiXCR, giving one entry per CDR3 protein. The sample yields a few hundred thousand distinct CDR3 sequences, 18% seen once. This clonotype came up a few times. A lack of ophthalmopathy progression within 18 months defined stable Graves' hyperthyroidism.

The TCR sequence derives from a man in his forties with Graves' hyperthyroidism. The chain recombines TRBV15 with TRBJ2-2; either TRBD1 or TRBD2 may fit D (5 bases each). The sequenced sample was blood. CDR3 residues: CATTWGTANTGELFF. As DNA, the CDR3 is TGTGCCACCACTTGGGGGACCGCGAACACCGGGGAGCTGTTTTTT.